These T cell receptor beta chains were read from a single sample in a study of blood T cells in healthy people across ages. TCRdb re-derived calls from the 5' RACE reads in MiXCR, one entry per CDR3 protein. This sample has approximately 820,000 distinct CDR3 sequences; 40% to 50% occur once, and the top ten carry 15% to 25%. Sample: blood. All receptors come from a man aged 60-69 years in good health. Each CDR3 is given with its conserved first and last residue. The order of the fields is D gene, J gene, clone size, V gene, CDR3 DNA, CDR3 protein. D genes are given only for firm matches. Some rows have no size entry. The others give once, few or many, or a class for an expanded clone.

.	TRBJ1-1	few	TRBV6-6	TGTGCCAGCAGTTACGTGGAGGGTCAGACTGAAGCTTTCTTT	CASSYVEGQTEAFF
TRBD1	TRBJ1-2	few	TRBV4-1	TGCGCCAGCAGCCAAGATGTACAGGGGAGCGGTGGCTACACCTTC	CASSQDVQGSGGYTF
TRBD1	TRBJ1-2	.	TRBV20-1	TGCAGTGCTAGAGATTTTTCAGGGGGCGGTTTGGACTATGGCTACACCTTC	CSARDFSGGGLDYGYTF
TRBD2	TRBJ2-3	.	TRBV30	TGTGCCTGGATGGAACTAGCGTTCACAGATACGCAGTATTTT	CAWMELAFTDTQYF
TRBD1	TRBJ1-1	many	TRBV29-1	TGCAGCGTTACTAAAGGACAGGGCACTGAAGCTTTCTTT	CSVTKGQGTEAFF
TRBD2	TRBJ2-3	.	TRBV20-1	TGCAGTGCTACTAGCGGGGGGGCGGACAATGAGCAGTACTTT	CSATSGGADNEQYF
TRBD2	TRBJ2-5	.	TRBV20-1	TGCAGTGCTAGAACTCTAGCGGGGGCTCTACAAGAGACCCAGTACTTC	CSARTLAGALQETQYF
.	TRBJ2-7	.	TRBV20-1	TGCAGTGCTCCCGATCAGACTAGTAGCTTAGAGCAGTACTTC	CSAPDQTSSLEQYF
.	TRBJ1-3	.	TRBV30	TGTGCCTGGAGCCCCCTCGGGGCACGGGACACCATATATTTT	CAWSPLGARDTIYF
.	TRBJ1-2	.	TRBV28	TGTGCCAGCCGACCCGCAGGGAACCATGGCTACACCTTC	CASRPAGNHGYTF
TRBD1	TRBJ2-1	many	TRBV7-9	TGTGCCAGCAGCTTACCGGGACAGGGGACTTACAATGAGCAGTTCTTC	CASSLPGQGTYNEQFF
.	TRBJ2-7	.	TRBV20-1	TGCAGTGCTAATCCCACCCACCGAAACAGCCCGGGACCCGAGCAGTACTTC	CSANPTHRNSPGPEQYF
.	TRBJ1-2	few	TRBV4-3	TGCGCCAGCAGCCAAGATCTACAGGTGGCCTATGGCTACACCTTC	CASSQDLQVAYGYTF
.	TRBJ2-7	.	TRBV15	TGTGCCACCAGCACCACCGGGAGAAAATCGAGGGAGCAGTACTTC	CATSTTGRKSREQYF
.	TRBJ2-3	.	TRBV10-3	TGTGCCATCAGTGATCTGGCAGCAGATACGCAGTATTTT	CAISDLAADTQYF
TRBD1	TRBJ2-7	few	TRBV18	TGTGCCAGCTCACTTAACCGGGACAGGGGGCGCGAGCAGTACTTC	CASSLNRDRGREQYF
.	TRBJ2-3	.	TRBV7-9	TGTGCCAGCAGCTTTGGGACAACCAACACAGATACGCAGTATTTT	CASSFGTTNTDTQYF
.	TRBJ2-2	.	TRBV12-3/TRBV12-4	TGTGCCAGCAGCCTCTTAGGCCCCCCGTCGAACACCGGGGAGCTGTTTTTT	CASSLLGPPSNTGELFF
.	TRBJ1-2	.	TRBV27	TGTGCCAGCAGTTTATCGATTGTAGGGAATGGCTACACCTTC	CASSLSIVGNGYTF
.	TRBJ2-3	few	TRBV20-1	TGCAGTGCTCCCGACCGATTCCGCACAGATACGCAGTATTTT	CSAPDRFRTDTQYF
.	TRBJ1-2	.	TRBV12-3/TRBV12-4	TGTGCCAGCACCAAGTTCATCCAGGCGGGCTACACCTTC	CASTKFIQAGYTF
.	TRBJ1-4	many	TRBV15	TGTGCCACCAGCGACCGACCGGGGCAGACTAATGAAAAACTGTTTTTT	CATSDRPGQTNEKLFF
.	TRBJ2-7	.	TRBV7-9	TGTGCCAGCAGCTTAGCGCTTACAGGGCCTTCCAGCGAGCAGTACTTC	CASSLALTGPSSEQYF
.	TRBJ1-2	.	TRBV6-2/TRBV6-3	TGTGCCAGCAGTTCACCCGACAGGAACCTTAACTATGGCTACACCTTC	CASSSPDRNLNYGYTF
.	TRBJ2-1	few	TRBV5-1	TGCGCCAGCAGCTTGGTCGGGGCGGTGTCCTACAATGAGCAGTTCTTC	CASSLVGAVSYNEQFF
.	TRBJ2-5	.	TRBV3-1	TGTGCCAGCAGCCAAGAACAAACTTTGAGGGGTCAGATGGAGACCCAGTACTTC	CASSQEQTLRGQMETQYF
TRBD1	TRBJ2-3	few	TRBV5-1	TGCGCCAGCAGCTTGTATGACAGGGGAAGAGATACGCAGTATTTT	CASSLYDRGRDTQYF
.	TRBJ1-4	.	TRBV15	TGTGCCACCAGCAGAGACGGGGAGACGGGGCTGAAGGAAAAACTGTTTTTT	CATSRDGETGLKEKLFF
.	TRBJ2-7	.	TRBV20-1	TGCAGTGCAATTCATCAGTGCGACCTCAACGAGCAGTACTTC	CSAIHQCDLNEQYF
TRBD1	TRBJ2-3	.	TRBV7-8	TGTGCCAGCAGCCTCGTGGAGGGACAGGGAACAGATACGCAGTATTTT	CASSLVEGQGTDTQYF
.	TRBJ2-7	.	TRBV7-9	TGTGCCAGCAGCTCACCGGGTCGCTCGGGGAACAATGAGCAGTACTTC	CASSSPGRSGNNEQYF
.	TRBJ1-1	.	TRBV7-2	TGTGCCAGCAGCTTAGCGGGGGGCATGAACACTGAAGCTTTCTTT	CASSLAGGMNTEAFF
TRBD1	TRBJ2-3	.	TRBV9	TGTGCCAGCAGCACTAGACAGGGGAGTATCTTGAATACGCAGTATTTT	CASSTRQGSILNTQYF
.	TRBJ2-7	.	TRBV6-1	TGTGCCAGCAAACCTGCCGACAGGAGCTCCTACGAGCAGTACTTC	CASKPADRSSYEQYF
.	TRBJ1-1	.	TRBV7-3	TGTGCCAGCAGCTTATCACCATTGGGGGTTGGGAACACTGAAGCTTTCTTT	CASSLSPLGVGNTEAFF
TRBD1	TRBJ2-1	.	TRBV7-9	TGTGCCAGCAGCTTAGGGGGTCGGCAGGGGGCCTACAATGAGCAGTTCTTC	CASSLGGRQGAYNEQFF
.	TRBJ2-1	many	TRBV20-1	TGCAGTGCTAGATTCCCGGGGAATGAGCAGTTCTTC	CSARFPGNEQFF
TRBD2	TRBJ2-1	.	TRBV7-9	TGTGCCAGCAGCGAGGGAATAGCGGGGGAGACTAAGTACAATGAGCAGTTCTTC	CASSEGIAGETKYNEQFF
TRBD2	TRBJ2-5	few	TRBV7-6	TGTGCCAGCAGCTTGGACATGACTAGCGGGGGGGCGGAGACCCAGTACTTC	CASSLDMTSGGAETQYF
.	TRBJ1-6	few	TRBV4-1	TGCGCCAGCAGCCAAGAGGCCAGTAGCTCCTATAATTCACCCCTCCACTTT	CASSQEASSSYNSPLHF
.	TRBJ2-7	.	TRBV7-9	TGTGCCAGCACCAAGGTCGGGTTCTACGAGCAGTACTTC	CASTKVGFYEQYF
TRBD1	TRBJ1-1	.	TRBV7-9	TGTGCCAGCAGCTCCAACAGGGGATCGGGGACTGAAGCTTTCTTT	CASSSNRGSGTEAFF
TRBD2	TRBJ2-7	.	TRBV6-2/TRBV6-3	TGTGCCAGTACCTATTACTCCGGGACTAGCGTCTATGAGCAGTACTTC	CASTYYSGTSVYEQYF
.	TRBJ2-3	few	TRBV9	TGTGCCAGCAGCCCCCCGACGGGCGAAGGCACAGATACGCAGTATTTT	CASSPPTGEGTDTQYF
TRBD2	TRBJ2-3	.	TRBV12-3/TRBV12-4	TGTGCCAGCAGTCCCCGGGGGGTTTCTACAGATACGCAGTATTTT	CASSPRGVSTDTQYF
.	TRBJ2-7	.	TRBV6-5	TGTGCCAGCAGAAGCCCTACAGGGAGCGAGCAGTACTTC	CASRSPTGSEQYF
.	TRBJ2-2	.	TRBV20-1	TGCAGTGCTAGATCCTGGAACACCGGGGAGCTGTTTTTT	CSARSWNTGELFF
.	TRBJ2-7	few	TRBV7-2	TGTGCCAGCAGCCCATATCCAGTGTACGAGCAGTACTTC	CASSPYPVYEQYF